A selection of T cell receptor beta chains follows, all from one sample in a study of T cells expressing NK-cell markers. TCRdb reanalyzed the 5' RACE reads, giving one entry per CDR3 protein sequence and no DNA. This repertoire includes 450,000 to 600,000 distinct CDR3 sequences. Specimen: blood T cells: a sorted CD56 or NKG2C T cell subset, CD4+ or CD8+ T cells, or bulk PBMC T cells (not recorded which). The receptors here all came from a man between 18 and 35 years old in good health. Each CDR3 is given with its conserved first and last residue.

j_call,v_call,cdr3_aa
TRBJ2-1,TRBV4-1,CASSSVGGGSYNEQFF
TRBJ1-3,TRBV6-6,CASSYLAGNTIYF
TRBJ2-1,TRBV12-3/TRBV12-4,CASSFAYQREGNEQFF
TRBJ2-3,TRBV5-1,CASSPGLLPSTDTQYF
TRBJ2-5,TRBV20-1,CSARNGLEHQETQYF
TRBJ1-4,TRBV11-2,CASSSTAHTGPFF
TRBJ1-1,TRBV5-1,CASRTPPTEAFF
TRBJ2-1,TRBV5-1,CASSLHGDRDNEQFF
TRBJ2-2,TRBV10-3,CAISERTEDRTYTGELFF
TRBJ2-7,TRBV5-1,CASSLATSGYSYEQYF
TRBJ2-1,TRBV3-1,CASSQDLAGTSYNEQFF
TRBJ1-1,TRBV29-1,CSVGPAVGATEAFF
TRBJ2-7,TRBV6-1,CASSEWDRGSYEQYF
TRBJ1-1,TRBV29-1,CSVEDHGRRDTEAFF
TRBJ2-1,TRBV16,CASSQSFGGYNEQFF
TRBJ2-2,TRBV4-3,CASSQDGSGYTGELFF
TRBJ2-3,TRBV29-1,CSACPAASNTQYF
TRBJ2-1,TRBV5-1,CASSVTPSSYNEQFF
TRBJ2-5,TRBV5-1,CASSLGRAQRETQYF
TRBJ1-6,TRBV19,CASRRGSASYNSPLHF
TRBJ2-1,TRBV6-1,CASLSALAGSYNEQFF
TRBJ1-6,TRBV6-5,CASSYSKGEGNNSPLHF
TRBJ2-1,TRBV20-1,CSARVHEGSFAGNEQFF
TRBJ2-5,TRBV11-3,CASSFWTSGSPSKTQYF
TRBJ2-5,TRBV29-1,CSVGDPGTSAFETQYF
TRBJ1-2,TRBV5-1,CASSWTGTVDGYTF
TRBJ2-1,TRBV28,CASSLTSGRVEQFF
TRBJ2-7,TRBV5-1,CASSPPDGKQYF
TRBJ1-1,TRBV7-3,CASSPQPVGNTEAFF
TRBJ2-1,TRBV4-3,CASSPGTGLDEQFF
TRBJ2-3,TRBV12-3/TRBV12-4,CASSRNRDTDTQYF
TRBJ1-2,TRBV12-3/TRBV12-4,CASTLQGGTNYGYTF
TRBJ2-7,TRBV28,CASSGVMDFYEQYF
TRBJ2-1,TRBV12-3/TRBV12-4,CASKLAGFRGEQFF
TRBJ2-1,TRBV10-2,CATQGVGRSYNEQFF
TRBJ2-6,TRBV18,CASSPRVLTGTNTGANVLTF
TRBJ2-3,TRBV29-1,CSVAPGGSDTQYF